This T cell receptor (beta chain) appears in the sequencing data of a study of T cells of healthy individuals. There are 15 residues in the CDR3. Germline CDR1 reads SGHTA; CDR2 reads FQGNSA. The trim removed 6 bases at V and 2 bases at J, leaving 7 bases unmatched. TCRdb recomputed calls from the 5' RACE reads with MiXCR, one row per CDR3 protein. The sample lists about 96,000 distinct CDR3 sequences, 17% occurring once. This clonotype occurred a few times. This chain connects TRBV7-2 to TRBJ2-3; 8 bases match TRBD1. This clonotype was sampled from a human donor in good health. In DNA, the CDR3 is TGTGCCAGCAGTCGGACAGGGATAACCACAGATACGCAGTATTTT. It encodes CASSRTGITTDTQYF.